This TCR beta chain originates from a study of blood T cell repertoires in COVID-19. Study as a whole: Researchers got acute and convalescent COVID-19 samples from the United States, Italy and Spain. PBMCs, B-cell-depleted T cells, or T cells were the source of the cDNA or gDNA that made up the material.

Trimming removed 2 bases from V and 8 bases from J, with 7 bases in between. In germline, CDR1 is LGHDT, CDR2 YNNKEL (reference sequence). The CDR3 loop spans 12 amino acids. Original analysis: Researchers report that nucleated cell counts were estimated from reference gene primer amplification. This table comes from immunoSEQ multiplex PCR, and its TCRdb copy is limited to in-frame clones, with some not included. V and J calls and clone size are copied from that table; D and trimming were computed from the DNA. Here the sample spans some 170,000 clones, about 91% being singletons. Sequenced input: peripheral blood. This clonotype was obtained from a woman aged 45-59 years with acute or convalescent COVID-19. V gene TRBV3-1 (or the pseudogene TRBV3-2) combines with J gene TRBJ2-1; D is undetermined. This CDR3 reads CASSQSVDEQFF. The CDR3 DNA reads as TGTGCCAGCAGCCAAAGCGTGGATGAGCAGTTCTTC.